This record concerns one T cell receptor (beta chain) sequence. TCRdb's copy holds only in-frame clones and misses some; the assay was immunoSEQ multiplex PCR. The sample lists some 110,000 clones, roughly 84% occurring once. V dropped 6 bases and J dropped 3 bases, with 12 bases sitting between them. This CDR3 comprises 13 residues. CDR1 is MNHEY and CDR2 is SMNVEV in the germline V gene (reference sequence). These data come from a study of blood T cell repertoires in COVID-19. The overall study: Nucleic acid was either cDNA or gDNA, and it came from T cells, B-cell-depleted T cells, or PBMCs.

The receptor was isolated from a woman in her twenties or thirties who had recovered from COVID-19. This rearrangement joins TRBV27 to TRBJ2-7; a weak D match, TRBD2 (6 bases). The sample taken for sequencing was PBMCs or T cells enriched from blood (not recorded which). The CDR3 region is CASSRGTFYEQYF. The CDR3 bases are TGTGCCAGCAGCCGCGGGACTTTCTACGAGCAGTACTTC.